Reported below is one T cell receptor (beta chain). This clonotype was observed a few times. It lacks a known antigen. Per-base qualities were not stored, and no clone one base away is much larger. The data stem from a study of patients and donors after allogeneic stem cell transplantation (dated by TCRdb to 2020 to 2022). CDR1 SNHLY and CDR2 FYNNEI were looked up in the germline V gene. The CDR3 runs 15 amino acids, cysteine and phenylalanine included. Just CDR3 DNA is preserved here, 45 bases in frame from base 1. The germline V end is reduced by 1 base and the J end by 3 bases; junction bases left unmatched: 6. Libraries were constructed by RT-PCR. Sequenced using a NextSeq 550. TCRdb cleaned the public reads at Q25 with fastp, built clones with MiXCR and kept in-frame beta chains. Rows merge per CDR3 protein into single entries with the most common DNA and genes. Here the sample has 900,000 to 1,000,000 distinct CDR3 sequences; more than 15% occur a single time. The ten largest account for 5% to 7.5% of the sample.

The sequence came from a human donor who was either an allogeneic HSCT recipient or a stem cell or donor lymphocyte infusion donor (not recorded which). It is not recorded whose cells these are; they may come from a transplant donor. Sequencing was carried out using blood, either unsorted or a sorted T cell fraction (not recorded which). The sequence joins TRBV2 to TRBJ2-7, with 7 bases matching TRBD1. The CDR3 protein sequence reads: CASSEDVAGGYEQYF. The nucleotide sequence reads TGTGCCAGCAGTGAAGATGTAGCAGGGGGCTACGAGCAGTACTTC.